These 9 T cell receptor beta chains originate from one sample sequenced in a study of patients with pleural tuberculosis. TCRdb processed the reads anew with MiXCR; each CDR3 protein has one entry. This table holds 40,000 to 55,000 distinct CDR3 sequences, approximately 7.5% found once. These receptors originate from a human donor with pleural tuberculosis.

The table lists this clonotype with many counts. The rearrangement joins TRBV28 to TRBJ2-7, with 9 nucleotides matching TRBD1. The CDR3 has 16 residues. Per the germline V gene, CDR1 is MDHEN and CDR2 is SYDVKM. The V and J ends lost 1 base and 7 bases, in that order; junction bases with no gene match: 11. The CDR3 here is CASSLLEQGAREEQYF. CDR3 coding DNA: TGTGCCAGCAGTTTATTAGAACAGGGGGCTCGGGAAGAGCAGTACTTC.

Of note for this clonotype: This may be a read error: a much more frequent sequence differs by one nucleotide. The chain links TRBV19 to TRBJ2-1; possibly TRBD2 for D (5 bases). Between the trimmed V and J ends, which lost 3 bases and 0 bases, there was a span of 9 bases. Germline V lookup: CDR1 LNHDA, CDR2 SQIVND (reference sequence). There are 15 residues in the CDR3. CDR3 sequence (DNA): TGTGCCAGTAGTATGGAGGCTTACTCCTACAATGAGCAGTTCTTC. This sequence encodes CASSMEAYSYNEQFF.

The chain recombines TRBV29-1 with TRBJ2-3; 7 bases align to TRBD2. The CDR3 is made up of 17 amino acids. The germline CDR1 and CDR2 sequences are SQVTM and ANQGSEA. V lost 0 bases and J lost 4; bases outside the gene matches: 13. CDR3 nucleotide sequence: TGCAGCGTTGAAGATCGGGGGAGGGGTAGTTTGCCAGATACGCAGTATTTT. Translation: CSVEDRGRGSLPDTQYF.

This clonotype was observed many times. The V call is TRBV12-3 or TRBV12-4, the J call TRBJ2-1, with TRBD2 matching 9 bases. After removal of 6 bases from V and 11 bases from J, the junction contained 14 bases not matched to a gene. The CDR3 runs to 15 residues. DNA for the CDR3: TGTGCCAGCAGCCCCATAGCGGGGGCGAGCTTGCAGCAGTTCTTC. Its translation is CASSPIAGASLQQFF.

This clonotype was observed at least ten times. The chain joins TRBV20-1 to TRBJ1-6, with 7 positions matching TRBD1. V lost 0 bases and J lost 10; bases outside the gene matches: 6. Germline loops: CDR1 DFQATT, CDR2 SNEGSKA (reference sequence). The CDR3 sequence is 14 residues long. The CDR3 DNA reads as TGCAGTGCTAGAGATAGGACAGGTTTCTCACCCCTCCACTTT. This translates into CSARDRTGFSPLHF.

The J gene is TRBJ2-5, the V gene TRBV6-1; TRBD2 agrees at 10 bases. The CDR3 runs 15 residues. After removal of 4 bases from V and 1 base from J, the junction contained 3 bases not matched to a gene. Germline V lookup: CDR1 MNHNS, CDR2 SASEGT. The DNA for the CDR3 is TGTGCCAGCAGTGGACTAGCGGGCCTCCAAGAGACCCAGTACTTC. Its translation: CASSGLAGLQETQYF.

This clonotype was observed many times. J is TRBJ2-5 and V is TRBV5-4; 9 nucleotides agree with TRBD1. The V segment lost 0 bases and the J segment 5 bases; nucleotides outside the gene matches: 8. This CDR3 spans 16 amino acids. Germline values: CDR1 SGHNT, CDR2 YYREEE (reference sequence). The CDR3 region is CASSLGTGAGSETQYF. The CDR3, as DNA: TGTGCCAGCAGCTTGGGGACAGGGGCAGGATCTGAGACCCAGTACTTC.

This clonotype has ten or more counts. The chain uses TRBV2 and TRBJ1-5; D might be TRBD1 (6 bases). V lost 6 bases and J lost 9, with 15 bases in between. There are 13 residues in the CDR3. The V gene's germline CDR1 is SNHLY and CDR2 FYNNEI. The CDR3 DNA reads TGTGCCAGCAGGACGGACAGCGGTTGGCCCCAGCATTTT. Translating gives CASRTDSGWPQHF.

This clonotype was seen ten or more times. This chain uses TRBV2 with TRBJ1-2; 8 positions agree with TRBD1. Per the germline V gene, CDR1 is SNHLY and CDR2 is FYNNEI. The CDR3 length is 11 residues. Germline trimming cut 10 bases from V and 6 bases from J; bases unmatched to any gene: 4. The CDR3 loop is CAIGTGDGYTF. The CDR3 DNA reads TGTGCCATCGGGACAGGCGATGGCTACACCTTC.